The 3 T cell receptor beta chains below were found in one sample sequenced in a study of blood T cell repertoires in COVID-19. TCRdb's copy holds only in-frame clones and misses some; the assay was immunoSEQ multiplex PCR. The repertoire holds approximately 80,000 clones, with roughly 78% as singletons. Specimen: peripheral blood. Source of these receptors: a man aged 60 to 75 with acute or convalescent COVID-19.

This clone was seen a handful of times. J is TRBJ2-2 and V is TRBV5-1; D possibly corresponds to TRBD1 (5 bases). CDR1 is SGHRS and CDR2 is YFSETQ in the germline V gene. V was pared by 0 bases and J by 6 bases, with 12 bases between. The CDR3 has 15 amino acids. CDR3 nucleotides: TGCGCCAGCAGCTTGGAAGGGGCGAAGGCCGGGGAGCTGTTTTTT. Its translation is CASSLEGAKAGELFF.

This clone was counted only a few times. The V call is TRBV5-1, the J call TRBJ2-1, with 11 bases matching TRBD2. Trimming at V came to 3 bases and at J to 4 bases, leaving 6 bases not matched to a gene. From germline, CDR1 is SGHRS and CDR2 YFSETQ. The CDR3 totals 16 residues. CDR3 sequence (DNA): TGCGCCAGCAGCTCACAACCTAGCGGGGGGTACAATGAGCAGTTCTTC. It is translated as CASSSQPSGGYNEQFF.

J is TRBJ1-3 and V is TRBV3-1 (or the pseudogene TRBV3-2); D not resolved. Trimming shortened V by 4 bases and J by 4 bases, and 8 bases separated the two germline ends. Germline lookup yields CDR1 LGHDT and CDR2 YNNKEL (reference sequence). The CDR3 spans 13 residues. The CDR3 region has the DNA TGTGCCAGCAGCCCAGATCCGGGAAACACCATATATTTT. This translates into CASSPDPGNTIYF.